This T cell receptor beta chain is from a study of cytomegalovirus exposure and HLA in healthy donors. PCR employed 60 Vbeta and 13 Jbeta primers. TCRdb keeps only in-frame clones here, not all; method: immunoSEQ multiplex PCR. Seen here are fewer than 200,000 clones, roughly 71% observed once, and the top ten hold over 1.2%. Points on this clone: Antigen: not known.

Study-level findings and limits: Presence/absence analyses treated sequencing depth as roughly uniform across donors. A prior analysis recorded that most TCR beta V segments were productive about 87% or about 30% of the time. It was reportedly the case that the classifier diagnosed cytomegalovirus status with high specificity and sensitivity.

The CDR3 sequence is 14 residues long. Germline CDR1 and CDR2: SGHRS and YFSETQ. J was trimmed by 2 bases and V by 3 bases; bases with no gene match: 3. The sequenced sample consisted of PBMCs. The chain carries TRBV5-1 and TRBJ2-7, with 9 bases identical to TRBD2. The clonotype was recovered from a girl between 5 and 17 years old in good health and CMV-seronegative. CDR3 protein: CASSSGGGAYEQYF. DNA for the CDR3: TGCGCCAGCAGCTCGGGCGGGGGGGCCTACGAGCAGTACTTC.